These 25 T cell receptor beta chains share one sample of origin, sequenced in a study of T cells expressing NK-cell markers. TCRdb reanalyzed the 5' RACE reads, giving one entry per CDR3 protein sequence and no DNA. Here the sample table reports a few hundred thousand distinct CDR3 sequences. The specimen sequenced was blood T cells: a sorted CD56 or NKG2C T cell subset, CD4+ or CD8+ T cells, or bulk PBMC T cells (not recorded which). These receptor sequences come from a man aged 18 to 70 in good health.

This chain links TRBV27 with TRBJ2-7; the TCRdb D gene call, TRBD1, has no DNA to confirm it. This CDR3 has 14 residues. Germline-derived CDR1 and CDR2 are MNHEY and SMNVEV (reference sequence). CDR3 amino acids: CASSFWGRRNEQYF.

CDR3 protein: CASSTRDGGEQYF. This rearrangement joins TRBV12-3 or TRBV12-4 to TRBJ2-7; TCRdb's D call of TRBD1 is untestable without DNA. The length of the CDR3 is 13 residues.

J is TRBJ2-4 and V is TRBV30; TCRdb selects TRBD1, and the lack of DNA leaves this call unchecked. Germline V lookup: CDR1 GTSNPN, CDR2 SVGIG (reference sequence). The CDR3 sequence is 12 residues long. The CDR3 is CAWSSGTDVQYF.

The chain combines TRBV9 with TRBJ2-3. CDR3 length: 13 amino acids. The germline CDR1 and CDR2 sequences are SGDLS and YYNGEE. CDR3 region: CASNPRDTDTQYF.

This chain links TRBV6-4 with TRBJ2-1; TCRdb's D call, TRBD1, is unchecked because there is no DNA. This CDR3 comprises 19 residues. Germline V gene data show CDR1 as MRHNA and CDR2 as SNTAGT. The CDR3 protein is CASSDSRGRGRCYLGEQFF.

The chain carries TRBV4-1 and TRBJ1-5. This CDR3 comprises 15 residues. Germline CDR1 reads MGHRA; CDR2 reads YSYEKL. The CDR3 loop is CASSQTTESNQPQHF.

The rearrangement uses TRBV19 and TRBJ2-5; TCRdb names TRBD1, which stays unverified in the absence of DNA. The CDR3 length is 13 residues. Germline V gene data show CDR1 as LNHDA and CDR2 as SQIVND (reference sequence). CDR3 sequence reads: CASSIGGGETQYF. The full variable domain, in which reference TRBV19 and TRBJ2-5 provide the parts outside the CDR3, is DGGITQSPKYLFRKEGQNVTLSCEQNLNHDAMYWYRQDPGQGLRLIYYSQIVNDFQKGDIAEGYSVSREKKESFPLTVTSAQKNPTAFYLCASSIGGGETQYFGPGTRLLVL.

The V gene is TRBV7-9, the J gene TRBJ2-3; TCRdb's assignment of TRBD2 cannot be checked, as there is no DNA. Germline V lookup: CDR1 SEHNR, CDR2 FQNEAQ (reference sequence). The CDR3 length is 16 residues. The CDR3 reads CASSLGRGLGADTQYF.

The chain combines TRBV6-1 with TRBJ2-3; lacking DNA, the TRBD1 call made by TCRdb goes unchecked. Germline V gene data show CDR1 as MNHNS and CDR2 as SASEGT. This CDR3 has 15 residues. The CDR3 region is CASSDRGHSTDTQYF.

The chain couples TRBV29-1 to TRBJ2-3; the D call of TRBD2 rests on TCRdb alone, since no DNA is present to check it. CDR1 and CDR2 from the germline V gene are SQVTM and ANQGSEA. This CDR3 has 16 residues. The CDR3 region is CSVGGLAGGLGDTQYF.

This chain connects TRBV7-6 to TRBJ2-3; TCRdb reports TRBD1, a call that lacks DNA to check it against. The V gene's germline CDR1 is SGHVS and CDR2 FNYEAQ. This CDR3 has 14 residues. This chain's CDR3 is CASSPRQGADTQYF.

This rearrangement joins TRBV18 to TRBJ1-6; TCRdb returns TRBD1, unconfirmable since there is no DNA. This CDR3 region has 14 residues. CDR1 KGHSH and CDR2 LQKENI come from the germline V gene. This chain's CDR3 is CASSPGQANSPLHF.

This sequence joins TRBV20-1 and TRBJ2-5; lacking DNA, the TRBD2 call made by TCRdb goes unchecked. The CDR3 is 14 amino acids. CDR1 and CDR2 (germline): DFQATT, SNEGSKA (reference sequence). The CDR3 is CSAIAGGLKETQYF.

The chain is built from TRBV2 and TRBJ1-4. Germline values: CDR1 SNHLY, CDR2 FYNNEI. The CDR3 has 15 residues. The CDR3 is CASSQNMKANEKLFF.

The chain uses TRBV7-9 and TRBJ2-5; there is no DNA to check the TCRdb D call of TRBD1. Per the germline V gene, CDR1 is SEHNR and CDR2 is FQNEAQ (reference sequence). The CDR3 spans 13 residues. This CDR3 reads CASSTPGAHREYF.

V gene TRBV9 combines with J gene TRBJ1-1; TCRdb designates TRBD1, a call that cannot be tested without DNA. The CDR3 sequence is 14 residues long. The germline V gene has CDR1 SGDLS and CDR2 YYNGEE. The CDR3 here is CASSPRQGASEAFF.

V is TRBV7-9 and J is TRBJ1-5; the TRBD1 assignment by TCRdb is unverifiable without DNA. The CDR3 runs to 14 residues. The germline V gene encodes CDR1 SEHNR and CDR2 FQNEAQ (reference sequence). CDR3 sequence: CASSPWGEDQPQHF.

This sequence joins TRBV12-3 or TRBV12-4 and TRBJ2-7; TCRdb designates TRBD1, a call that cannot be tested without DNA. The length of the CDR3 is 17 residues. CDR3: CASSLGGIQGLSYEQYF.

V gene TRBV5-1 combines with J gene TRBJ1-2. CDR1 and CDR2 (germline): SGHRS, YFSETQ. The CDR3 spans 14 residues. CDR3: CARNIGTENYGYTF. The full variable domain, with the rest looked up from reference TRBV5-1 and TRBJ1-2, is KAGVTQTPRYLIKTRGQQVTLSCSPISGHRSVSWYQQTPGQGLQFLFEYFSETQRNKGNFPGRFSGRQFSNSRSEMNVSTLELGDSALYLCARNIGTENYGYTFGSGTRLTVV.

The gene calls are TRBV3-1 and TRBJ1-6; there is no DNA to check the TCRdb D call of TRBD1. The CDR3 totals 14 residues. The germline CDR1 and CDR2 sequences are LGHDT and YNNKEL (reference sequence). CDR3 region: CASSQGNRASPLHF.

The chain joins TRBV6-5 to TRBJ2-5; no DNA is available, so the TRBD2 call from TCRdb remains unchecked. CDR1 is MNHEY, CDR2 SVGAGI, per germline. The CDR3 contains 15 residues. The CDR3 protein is CASSYTERRQETQYF.

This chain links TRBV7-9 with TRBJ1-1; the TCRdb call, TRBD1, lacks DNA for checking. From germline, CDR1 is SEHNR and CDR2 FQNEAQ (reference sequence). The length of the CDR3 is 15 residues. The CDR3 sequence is CASREGRGGSTEAFF.

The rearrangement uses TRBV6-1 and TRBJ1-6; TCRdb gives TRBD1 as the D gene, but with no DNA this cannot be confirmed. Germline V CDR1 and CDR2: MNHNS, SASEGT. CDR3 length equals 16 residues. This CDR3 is CASTPSLGQAVSPLHF.

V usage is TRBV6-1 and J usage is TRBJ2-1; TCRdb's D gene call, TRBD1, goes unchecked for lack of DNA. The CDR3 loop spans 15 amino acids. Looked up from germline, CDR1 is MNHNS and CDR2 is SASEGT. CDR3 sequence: CASSGAWTANNEQFF.

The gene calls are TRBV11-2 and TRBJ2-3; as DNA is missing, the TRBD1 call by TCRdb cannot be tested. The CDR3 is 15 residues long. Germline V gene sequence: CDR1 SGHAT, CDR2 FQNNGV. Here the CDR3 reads CASSSRGRGTDTQYF.